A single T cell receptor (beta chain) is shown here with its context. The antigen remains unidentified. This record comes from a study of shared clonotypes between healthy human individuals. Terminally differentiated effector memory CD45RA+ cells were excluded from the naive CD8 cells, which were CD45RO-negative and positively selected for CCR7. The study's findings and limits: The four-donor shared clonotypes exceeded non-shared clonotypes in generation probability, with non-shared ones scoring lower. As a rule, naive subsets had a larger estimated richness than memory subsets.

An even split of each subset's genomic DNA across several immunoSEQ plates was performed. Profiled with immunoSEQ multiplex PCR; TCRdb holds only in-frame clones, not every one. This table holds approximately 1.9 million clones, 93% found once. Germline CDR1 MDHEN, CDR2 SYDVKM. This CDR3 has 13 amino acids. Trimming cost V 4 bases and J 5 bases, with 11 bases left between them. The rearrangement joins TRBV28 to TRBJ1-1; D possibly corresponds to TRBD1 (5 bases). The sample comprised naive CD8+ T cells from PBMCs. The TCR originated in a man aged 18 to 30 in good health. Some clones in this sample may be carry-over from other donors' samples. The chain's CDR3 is CASSWTTVTEAFF. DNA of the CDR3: TGTGCCAGCAGTTGGACGACAGTTACTGAAGCTTTCTTT.